This T cell receptor (beta chain) originates from a study of T cell responses to AZD1222 COVID-19 vaccine. About the study: Second doses that came at about 4 or about 12 weeks were put together.

CDR1 SQVTM and CDR2 ANQGSEA come from the germline V gene. The CDR3 extends over 13 amino acids. Trimming removed 7 bases at V and 5 bases at J, with 17 bases between. Repertoires were generated with immunoSEQ multiplex PCR, while TCRdb's copy carries only in-frame clones and drops some. Seen here are 95,000 to 150,000 clones, about 92% observed once, and the top ten hold 14% to 15%. Overall study findings and caveats: Possibly, clonal diversity was underestimated; donors were largely white British and included more females.

Details on this clone: Its antigen is still unknown.

The sequence was obtained from an adult in good health. The rearrangement joins TRBV29-1 to TRBJ1-2, with D perhaps TRBD1 (6 bases). This material consisted of peripheral blood, taken on day 0 of AZD1222 vaccination. CDR3 sequence reads: CSGPGQREYGYTF. The CDR3 DNA reads TGCAGCGGTCCGGGACAAAGGGAGTATGGCTACACCTTC.